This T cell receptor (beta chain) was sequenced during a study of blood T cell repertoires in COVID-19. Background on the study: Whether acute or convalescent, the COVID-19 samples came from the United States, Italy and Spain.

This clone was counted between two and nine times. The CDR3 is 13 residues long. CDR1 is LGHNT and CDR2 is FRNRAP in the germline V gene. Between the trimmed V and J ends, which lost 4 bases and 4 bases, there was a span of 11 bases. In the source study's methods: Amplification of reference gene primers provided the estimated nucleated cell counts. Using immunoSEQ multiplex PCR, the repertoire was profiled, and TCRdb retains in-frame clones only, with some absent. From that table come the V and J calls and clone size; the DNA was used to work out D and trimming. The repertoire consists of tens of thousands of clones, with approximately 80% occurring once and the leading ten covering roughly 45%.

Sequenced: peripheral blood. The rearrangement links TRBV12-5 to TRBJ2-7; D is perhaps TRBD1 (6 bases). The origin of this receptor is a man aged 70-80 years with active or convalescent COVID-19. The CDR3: CASGSTTGYEQYF. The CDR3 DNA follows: TGTGCTAGTGGTTCCACCACAGGGTACGAGCAGTACTTC. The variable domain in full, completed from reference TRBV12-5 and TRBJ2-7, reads DARVTQTPRHKVTEMGQEVTMRCQPILGHNTVFWYRQTMMQGLELLAYFRNRAPLDDSGMPKDRFSAEMPDATLATLKIQPSEPRDSAVYFCASGSTTGYEQYFGPGTRLTVT.